Sequencing of this T cell receptor (beta chain) was carried out in a study of CD8+ T cells in alopecia areata. In the study overall: Treated individuals took tofacitinib by mouth, 5 to 10 mg twice daily.

Germline V gene data show CDR1 as SGDLS and CDR2 as YYNGEE. The CDR3 loop spans 13 amino acids. V lost 7 bases to trimming and J lost 0 bases, with 7 bases between them. General study points: Mouse data revealed clearer TCR sharing than patient data did, a gap possibly tied to HLA.

Reverse transcription of extracted RNA yielded cDNA, which provided the sequencing template. Measured with immunoSEQ multiplex PCR; TCRdb has only the in-frame clones, and not every one. The table includes over 200,000 clones, 57% detected once. Remarks on this clone: Its antigen is currently unknown.

Sorting separated CD4+ and CD8+ T cells out of PBMCs. This TCR derives from a human donor with alopecia areata. The gene calls are TRBV9 and TRBJ2-2, with no clear D. This material consisted of CD4+ T cells sorted from blood, taken at week 0. CDR3 sequence reads: CASVATNTGELFF. CDR3 DNA sequence: TGTGCCAGCGTGGCAACGAACACCGGGGAGCTGTTTTTT.